The clone carrying this TCR beta chain has only a few counts. Its antigen is undetermined. V gave up 7 bases and J gave up 3 bases, with 13 bases separating them. The length of the CDR3 is 14 residues. This specimen comes from a study of post-analysis software for immune sequencing data. General study points: Elevated frequency relative to controls characterized several TRBV segments in patients, TRBV5-6, TRBV5-1 and TRBV20-1 among them.

Included in the TCR beta cDNA libraries were unique molecular identifiers. In TCRdb, the PCR reads were re-called with MiXCR into one record per CDR3 protein. The sample has 650,000 to 850,000 distinct CDR3 sequences; around 45% are singletons. The rearrangement uses TRBV12-3 or TRBV12-4 and TRBJ2-1, with a tentative D call TRBD2 (5 bases). The source material was blood. This receptor was taken from a girl aged 10 to 17 with multiple sclerosis. CDR3 residues: CASTESSGYNEQFF. In DNA form, the CDR3 reads TGTGCCAGCACCGAAAGCAGCGGCTACAATGAGCAGTTCTTC.